This TCR beta chain appears in the sequencing data of a study of circulating CD8 cells and anti-PD-1 response in melanoma. Germline CDR1 is MDHEN and CDR2 is SYDVKM. V dropped 2 bases and J dropped 0 bases, with 7 bases sitting between them. This CDR3 contains 15 residues. From live CD3+CD8+TCRalphabeta+ cells, four PD-1 and/or TIGIT subsets were sorted. By share of the sample, this clonotype is medium-sized. The QIAseq Immune Repertoire TCR panel built the libraries from 15 ng of total RNA. Using its own MiXCR run on the reads, TCRdb lists one record per CDR3 protein. The table lists approximately 2,300 distinct CDR3 sequences, 6% to 7.5% of them singletons.

Sequences were derived from CD8+ T cells from PBMCs, sampled at baseline or after one month of anti-PD-1 therapy (not recorded which). The gene calls are TRBV28 and TRBJ1-4; maybe TRBD1 (5 bases). This clonotype originated in a human donor with melanoma. CDR3 nucleotides: TGTGCCAGCAGTTTAAGGGGTGCAACTAATGAAAAACTGTTTTTT. As protein: CASSLRGATNEKLFF. Supplemented by reference TRBV28 and TRBJ1-4, the full variable domain reads DVKVTQSSRYLVKRTGEKVFLECVQDMDHENMFWYRQDPGLGLRLIYFSYDVKMKEKGDIPEGYSVSREKKERFSLILESASTNQTSMYLCASSLRGATNEKLFFGSGTQLSVL.